This T cell receptor (beta chain) originates from a study of T cells in women clearing cervical HPV infection. Repertoires were generated with immunoSEQ multiplex PCR, while TCRdb's copy carries only in-frame clones and drops some. The sample features about 36,000 clones, with about 3.7% in its top ten. Germline CDR1 LNHDA, CDR2 SQIVND (reference sequence). V lost 5 bases to trimming and J lost 2 bases, with 13 bases between them. This CDR3 is built from 15 residues. About this clone itself: The CDR3 end lies 3 residues beyond the end of the read and is filled in from the germline J gene.

The V call is TRBV19, the J call TRBJ2-1; D is perhaps TRBD1 (7 bases). Input material: blood buffy coat. The receptor was derived from a woman aged 18 to 75 with a cervical HPV16 infection that either progressed to CIN3+ or cleared (not recorded which). The CDR3 reads CASSQTGEAYNEQFF. The sequenced part of the CDR3 DNA is TGTGCCAGTAGTCAAACAGGGGAGGCCTACAATGAG. Supplemented by reference TRBV19 and TRBJ2-1, the full variable domain reads DGGITQSPKYLFRKEGQNVTLSCEQNLNHDAMYWYRQDPGQGLRLIYYSQIVNDFQKGDIAEGYSVSREKKESFPLTVTSAQKNPTAFYLCASSQTGEAYNEQFFGPGTRLTVL.